This record covers a single T cell receptor (beta chain). Its target is not known. This record belongs to a study of response to subunit inactivated influenza vaccine. Study results and caveats: The authors suggested that few new T cells are recruited per seasonal influenza vaccination.

Germline loops: CDR1 KGHDR, CDR2 SFDVKD. The CDR3 is 17 residues long. Between the trimmed V and J ends, which lost 4 bases and 1 base, there was a span of 15 bases. In TCRdb, the RT-PCR reads were re-called with MiXCR into one record per CDR3 protein. The profile shows just under 550,000 distinct CDR3 sequences, 20% to 25% of them singletons. These data were also reused for a study on T cells expressing NK-cell markers. In that study: Generation of TCR beta cDNA was performed by 5'RACE template switching incorporating UMIs. Sorting was limited to alpha-beta TCR-expressing T cells with an anti-gamma-delta TCR antibody in several experiments. Where several donors were concerned, these clonotypes also led the CD3+CD56-NKG2C+ fraction. It was still unclear whether expanded NKG2C+ T cell clones were HCMV specific.

This specimen was CD4+ T cells sorted from PBMCs, taken about 13 days after vaccination. This TCR was sampled from a man aged 50-59 years who received an inactivated influenza vaccine. This chain links TRBV24-1 with TRBJ2-2; D gene unclear. CDR3 DNA: TGTGCCACCAGTGACCCCGGGCCCCTGGGGAACACCGGGGAGCTGTTTTTT. Translated: CATSDPGPLGNTGELFF.